This TCR beta chain was recorded in a study of response to subunit inactivated influenza vaccine. TCRdb fed the RT-PCR reads into MiXCR, producing one record per CDR3 protein. The sample includes about 180,000 distinct CDR3 sequences, about 9% of them seen just once. This sample comprised non-naive T cells sorted from PBMCs, obtained on the day of vaccination. The TCR was taken from a man over 45 who received an inactivated influenza vaccine.

The CDR3 region has the DNA TGCAGTGCTACCGGGACAGGGGCCTTATCTTCACCCCTCCACTTT. Translated, it gives CSATGTGALSSPLHF. The rearrangement joins TRBV20-1 to TRBJ1-6; 10 bases map to TRBD1. The CDR3 is made up of 15 amino acids. The V gene end was trimmed by 4 bases and the J gene end by 9 bases; junction bases not matched to a gene: 9. The germline gives CDR1 DFQATT, CDR2 SNEGSKA (reference sequence).